The source of this TCR beta chain is a study of cytomegalovirus exposure and HLA in healthy donors. This clone has only a few counts. Its antigen is still unknown. Primers included in the PCR were 60 Vbeta and 13 Jbeta primers. Libraries were prepared by immunoSEQ multiplex PCR; TCRdb keeps only in-frame clonotypes and omits some of them. The sample records under 120,000 clones, around three quarters being singletons. The CDR3 length is 13 residues. V was clipped by 8 bases and J by 5 bases, with 16 bases between them. Germline-derived CDR1 and CDR2 are ENHRY and SYGVKD. General observations from the study: Per a later analysis, roughly 17,000 TCR beta sequences showed association with HLA alleles at 0.05 false discovery rate.

The chain links TRBV10-3 to TRBJ2-7; D perhaps matches TRBD1 (5 bases). The receptor's source is a man aged 45 to 65 in good health and CMV-seropositive. Source material: PBMCs. Here the CDR3 reads CAIGPRGGHEQYF. CDR3 nucleotide sequence: TGTGCCATCGGGCCAAGGGGTGGGCACGAGCAGTACTTC.